Given below is one T cell receptor (beta chain) in context. Antigen unknown. A read error may explain this, as a much larger clone is one base away. Within the sample, other DNA sequences also encode this same CDR3. Assay used: immunoSEQ multiplex PCR; TCRdb lists only in-frame clones, some missing. There are 35,000 to 45,000 clones in the sample; about 90% occur only once, and around 17% lies in the top ten. The sample originates from a study of OX40 agonist ivuxolimab in advanced cancers. Study-wide results and caveats: Among T cells, CD8+ cells averaged more expanded clones than CD4+ cells.

Germline V gives CDR1 MNHNS, CDR2 SASEGT. This CDR3 is 15 amino acids long. Sample: CD4+ or CD8+ T cells sorted from blood, taken in a trial of the OX40 agonist ivuxolimab. This receptor was identified in an adult with an advanced solid tumor such as melanoma, head and neck, liver or kidney cancer. The chain combines TRBV6-1 with TRBJ2-5; 13 nucleotides align to TRBD2. The CDR3 reads CASSELAGGQETQYF. The CDR3 region has the DNA TGTGCTAGCAGTGAACTAGCGGGGGGGCAAGAGACCCAGTACTTC.